These 28 T cell receptor beta chains were sequenced from one sample in a study of cytomegalovirus exposure and HLA in healthy donors. Measured with immunoSEQ multiplex PCR; TCRdb has only the in-frame clones, and not every one. The sample has some 110,000 clones, approximately 91% seen once. The sequenced material came from PBMCs. Every receptor here comes from a man aged 18 to 35 in good health and CMV-seropositive.

This chain links TRBV4-2 with TRBJ1-1; 7 bases line up with TRBD1. This CDR3 has 18 residues. CDR1 is LGHNA and CDR2 is YNFKEQ in the germline V gene. J was trimmed by 4 bases and V by 4 bases; bases with no gene match: 18. The CDR3 DNA sequence: TGTGCCAGCAGCCTCACTGGAGACGGTTACAGGGGAAGCACTGAAGCTTTCTTT. The encoded protein is CASSLTGDGYRGSTEAFF.

The chain carries TRBV6-1 and TRBJ2-2, with TRBD1 matching 10 bases. This CDR3 contains 15 residues. Germline V CDR1 and CDR2: MNHNS, SASEGT. V shed 6 bases, J shed 3 bases, and the junction held 4 bases outside the gene matches. The DNA for the CDR3 is TGTGCCAGCAGCCCTGGGACAGGGGACACCGGGGAGCTGTTTTTT. This sequence encodes CASSPGTGDTGELFF.

The V gene is TRBV7-8, the J gene TRBJ1-2, with 9 bases lining up with TRBD1. Trimming took 1 base from V and 8 from J; bases not matched to a gene: 11. CDR3 length: 16 residues. Germline CDR1 and CDR2: SGHVS and FQNEAQ. CDR3 protein: CASSLGITGGIGGYTF. The CDR3 DNA reads as TGTGCCAGCAGCTTAGGGATTACAGGGGGCATAGGAGGCTACACCTTC.

The chain has TRBV7-2 and TRBJ2-2; D perhaps matches TRBD2 (7 bases). CDR3 size: 16 residues. Germline CDR1 SGHTA, CDR2 FQGNSA. V was cut by 5 bases and J by 4 bases, with 17 bases left in between. In DNA form, the CDR3 reads TGTGCCAGCAGCCCTGGGGGGCGGGGGCTCACCGGGGAGCTGTTTTTT. It yields the protein CASSPGGRGLTGELFF.

The gene calls are TRBV4-3 and TRBJ1-2, with TRBD1 matching 7 bases. The CDR3 is made up of 15 amino acids. With V trimmed by 0 bases and J by 3 bases, 4 bases remained unmatched. The germline V gene encodes CDR1 LGHNA and CDR2 YSLEER. The CDR3 nucleotides are TGCGCCAGCAGCCAAGACGGACAGGCCGACTATGGCTACACCTTC. Its translation is CASSQDGQADYGYTF.

The chain employs TRBV5-1 and TRBJ2-7; the match to TRBD2 covers 9 bases. The germline V gene encodes CDR1 SGHRS and CDR2 YFSETQ. The CDR3 is 15 residues long. J lost 4 bases, V lost 2 bases, and 7 bases had no gene match. CDR3 residues: CASSFGERGDYEQYF. The CDR3 coding sequence is TGCGCCAGCAGCTTCGGGGAGCGGGGGGATTACGAGCAGTACTTC. Complete variable domain (other parts from reference TRBV5-1 and TRBJ2-7): KAGVTQTPRYLIKTRGQQVTLSCSPISGHRSVSWYQQTPGQGLQFLFEYFSETQRNKGNFPGRFSGRQFSNSRSEMNVSTLELGDSALYLCASSFGERGDYEQYFGPGTRLTVT.

The chain carries TRBV6-5 and TRBJ1-6; D is possibly TRBD1 (5 bases). The germline V and J ends were trimmed by 6 bases and 8 bases, with 14 bases remaining between them. CDR1 and CDR2 from the germline V gene are MNHEY and SVGAGI. The CDR3 runs 14 residues. The CDR3 is CASSATVRDSPLHF. As DNA, the CDR3 is TGTGCCAGCAGCGCGACAGTGAGAGATTCACCCCTCCACTTT.

DNA of the CDR3: TGCAGCGGGGGACAGAACTTTGAAAAACTGTTTTTT. This gives the protein CSGGQNFEKLFF. This chain links TRBV29-1 with TRBJ1-4, with TRBD1 identical over 7 bases. V lost 7 bases, J lost 7 bases, and 6 bases stayed unmatched. CDR3 length equals 12 residues. Germline CDR1 reads SQVTM; CDR2 reads ANQGSEA.

The chain has TRBV27 and TRBJ2-5; a possible D gene is TRBD2 (5 bases). The CDR3 is 13 amino acids. The germline gives CDR1 MNHEY, CDR2 SMNVEV (reference sequence). The V end lost 2 bases, the J end lost 4 bases, and 8 bases lay between the germline ends. CDR3 loop: CASSLGSGETQYF. CDR3 sequence (DNA): TGTGCCAGCAGTTTAGGAAGCGGAGAGACCCAGTACTTC.

The V call is TRBV11-2, the J call TRBJ2-5; 7 bases agree with TRBD2. This CDR3 spans 14 amino acids. Germline V gene lookup returns CDR1 SGHAT and CDR2 FQNNGV. V trimming: 2 bases; J trimming: 5 bases; junction bases outside the gene matches: 5. CDR3 sequence: CASSLTWEGETQYF. The DNA of the CDR3 is TGTGCCAGCAGCTTAACGTGGGAGGGGGAGACCCAGTACTTC.

V and J are TRBV19 and TRBJ1-3; D not certain. Trimming stripped 6 bases from V and 0 bases from J, with 27 bases between. Germline loops: CDR1 LNHDA, CDR2 SQIVND (reference sequence). The CDR3 totals 20 residues. The CDR3 DNA follows: TGTGCCAGTAGGCCCCAAGGGCAGCGGAACCCTTGGAGCTCTGGAAACACCATATATTTT. Amino acids: CASRPQGQRNPWSSGNTIYF.

The rearrangement joins TRBV5-4 to TRBJ1-6, with D tentatively TRBD1 (6 bases). The CDR3 covers 15 residues. Trimming left V 0 bases short and J 7 bases short, with 11 bases between. Germline V lookup: CDR1 SGHNT, CDR2 YYREEE (reference sequence). The CDR3 DNA reads TGTGCCAGCAGCTTGGCCCCCCAGGGGAATTCACCCCTCCACTTT. Translating it yields CASSLAPQGNSPLHF.

The rearrangement uses TRBV6-6 and TRBJ1-3, with D possibly TRBD1 on 6 matching bases. This CDR3 has 16 residues. Germline V CDR1 and CDR2: MNHNY, SVGAGI (reference sequence). V lost 5 bases and J lost 1, with 15 bases in between. DNA of the CDR3: TGTGCCAGCAGTACCATCGGACAGATATCTGGAAACACCATATATTTT. Amino acid sequence: CASSTIGQISGNTIYF.

CDR3 protein: CASSSPGKGRGYTF. As DNA, the CDR3 is TGTGCCAGCAGCTCCCCCGGCAAGGGGCGCGGCTACACCTTC. The rearrangement joins TRBV5-4 to TRBJ1-2; tentatively, D is TRBD1 (5 bases). V lost 3 bases, J lost 8 bases, and 17 bases lay in between. Germline V gene sequence: CDR1 SGHNT, CDR2 YYREEE (reference sequence). The CDR3 is made up of 14 amino acids.

The chain uses TRBV19 and TRBJ2-3; TRBD2 agrees at 11 bases. The ends lost 1 base at V and 0 bases at J; junction bases unmatched: 6. Germline V CDR1 and CDR2: LNHDA, SQIVND (reference sequence). CDR3 length equals 18 residues. DNA of the CDR3: TGTGCCAGTAGTATAGTGGCTAGCGGGGGGCCCAGCACAGATACGCAGTATTTT. It translates to CASSIVASGGPSTDTQYF.

V is TRBV5-6 and J is TRBJ2-1; TRBD2 agrees at 11 bases. V lost 0 bases, J lost 10 bases, and 12 bases stayed unmatched. Germline CDR1 SGHDT, CDR2 YYEEEE. The CDR3 consists of 17 residues. CDR3 region: CASSLGVGTSGGGEQFF. The CDR3 coding sequence is TGTGCCAGCAGCTTGGGGGTCGGGACTAGCGGAGGAGGGGAGCAGTTCTTC.

The rearrangement joins TRBV7-9 to TRBJ2-7; 7 bases line up with TRBD1. CDR1 SEHNR and CDR2 FQNEAQ come from the germline V gene (reference sequence). The CDR3 length is 14 residues. V lost 4 bases to trimming and J lost 3 bases; unmatched junction nucleotides: 6. CDR3 sequence reads: CASSSGQDDYEQYF. The DNA of the CDR3 is TGTGCCAGCAGCTCAGGACAGGACGACTACGAGCAGTACTTC.

The chain links TRBV21-1 to TRBJ1-5; the tabulated D call, TRBD1, remains unverified against the DNA. TRBV21-1 is deemed a pseudogene. The CDR3 runs 16 residues. The CDR3 spells CASSSPFDRGHQPQHF. DNA of the CDR3: TGTGCCAGCAGCTCCCCCTTCGACAGGGGGCATCAGCCCCAGCATTTT.

The gene calls are TRBV7-2 and TRBJ1-3; the D is unclear. Germline V gene lookup returns CDR1 SGHTA and CDR2 FQGNSA. The CDR3 runs to 15 residues. Trimming took off 2 bases at V and 0 bases at J, with 8 bases between the two ends. CDR3: CASSLRGISGNTIYF. The CDR3 coding sequence is TGTGCCAGCAGCTTAAGAGGGATCTCTGGAAACACCATATATTTT.

This rearrangement joins TRBV7-6 to TRBJ2-7; tentative D call: TRBD2 (5 bases). V lost 1 base, J lost 3 bases, and 10 bases lay in between. Germline loops: CDR1 SGHVS, CDR2 FNYEAQ. This CDR3 spans 14 amino acids. The CDR3 region is CASSLVSGNYEQYF. The CDR3 DNA follows: TGTGCCAGCAGCTTAGTATCGGGGAACTACGAGCAGTACTTC.

The rearrangement links TRBV7-2 to TRBJ2-1; TRBD2 might be the D (5 bases). With 1 base removed from V and 4 bases from J, the gap between germline ends came to 11 bases. Per the germline V gene, CDR1 is SGHTA and CDR2 is FQGNSA. This CDR3 is built from 15 residues. The CDR3 protein is CASSLGLRVYNEQFF. For the CDR3, the DNA is TGTGCCAGCAGCTTAGGACTGCGGGTTTACAATGAGCAGTTCTTC.

The chain uses TRBV7-9 and TRBJ2-7; perhaps TRBD1 as D (7 bases). The CDR3 sequence is 15 residues long. Between the trimmed V and J ends, which lost 2 bases and 2 bases, there was a span of 13 bases. Germline lookup yields CDR1 SEHNR and CDR2 FQNEAQ (reference sequence). The CDR3: CASSLSLRGAYEQYF. In DNA form, the CDR3 reads TGTGCCAGCAGCTTAAGCCTCAGGGGGGCCTACGAGCAGTACTTC.

On this clone: Other nucleotide sequences from this sample produce the same CDR3. The V and J genes are TRBV11-3 and TRBJ2-7; D is possibly TRBD1 (6 bases). Trimming took 1 base from V and 3 from J, leaving 7 bases between them. This CDR3 comprises 13 residues. Germline CDR1 and CDR2: SGHNT and YENEEA. This CDR3 is CASSLGQDYEQYF. CDR3 in DNA: TGTGCCAGCAGCTTAGGACAGGACTACGAGCAGTACTTC.

The chain carries TRBV5-1 and TRBJ2-5; D uncertain. Trimming cost V 0 bases and J 2 bases, with 8 bases left between them. CDR1 and CDR2 (germline): SGHRS, YFSETQ. The CDR3 length is 14 residues. The CDR3 nucleotides are TGCGCCAGCAGCTTGGACAGTCAGCAAGAGACCCAGTACTTC. Its translation is CASSLDSQQETQYF.

This chain connects TRBV2 to TRBJ1-5, with 7 bases identical to TRBD1. CDR1 is SNHLY, CDR2 FYNNEI, per germline. The J segment lost 3 bases and the V segment lost 8 bases, leaving 16 bases of the junction unmatched. The CDR3 totals 17 residues. The CDR3 loop is CASHVNDRDVVNQPQHF. CDR3 DNA sequence: TGTGCCAGCCACGTCAATGACAGGGATGTAGTCAATCAGCCCCAGCATTTT.

This clone was recorded once. V is TRBV6-5 and J is TRBJ1-1; 7 nucleotides agree with TRBD1. The germline CDR1 and CDR2 sequences are MNHEY and SVGAGI. Trimming at V came to 6 bases and at J to 11 bases, leaving 15 bases not matched to a gene. The CDR3 runs 14 residues. The CDR3 loop reads CASRSTGDSSAAFF. In DNA, the CDR3 is TGTGCCAGCAGATCTACCGGGGACAGCTCAGCGGCTTTCTTT.

The genes are TRBV4-3 and TRBJ1-3, with unresolved D. V was cut by 0 bases and J by 0 bases, with 12 bases left in between. Germline V CDR1 and CDR2: LGHNA, YSLEER. CDR3 length: 17 amino acids. The CDR3 sequence: CASSQDWRAVSGNTIYF. The CDR3 DNA reads TGCGCCAGCAGCCAAGATTGGAGGGCGGTCTCTGGAAACACCATATATTTT.

The chain joins TRBV5-4 to TRBJ1-2; a possible D gene is TRBD1 (5 bases). Trimming shortened V by 4 bases and J by 2 bases, and 12 bases separated the two germline ends. Germline-derived CDR1 and CDR2 are SGHNT and YYREEE (reference sequence). CDR3 length: 14 amino acids. In nucleotides, the CDR3 is TGTGCCAGCAGCCTACAGGTGCCGAACTATGGCTACACCTTC. It codes for CASSLQVPNYGYTF.